This T cell receptor beta chain was observed in a study of cytomegalovirus exposure and HLA in healthy donors. This clone was observed a handful of times. Amplification used 60 Vbeta primers and 13 Jbeta primers. Here immunoSEQ multiplex PCR was the method, and the copy in TCRdb shows in-frame clones only, minus some. In the table there are about 160,000 clones, about 86% of which are singletons. The germline V and J ends were trimmed by 7 bases and 0 bases, with 21 bases remaining between them. Germline lookup yields CDR1 ENHRY and CDR2 SYGVKD. This CDR3 has 17 amino acids. The source material was PBMCs. This sequence was found in a woman younger than 30 in good health and CMV-seronegative. The gene calls are TRBV10-3 and TRBJ1-1; D gene ambiguous. The CDR3 loop is CAITSRLREQLNTEAFF. Written as DNA, the CDR3 is TGTGCCATCACCTCCCGCTTGCGGGAACAGCTGAACACTGAAGCTTTCTTT.